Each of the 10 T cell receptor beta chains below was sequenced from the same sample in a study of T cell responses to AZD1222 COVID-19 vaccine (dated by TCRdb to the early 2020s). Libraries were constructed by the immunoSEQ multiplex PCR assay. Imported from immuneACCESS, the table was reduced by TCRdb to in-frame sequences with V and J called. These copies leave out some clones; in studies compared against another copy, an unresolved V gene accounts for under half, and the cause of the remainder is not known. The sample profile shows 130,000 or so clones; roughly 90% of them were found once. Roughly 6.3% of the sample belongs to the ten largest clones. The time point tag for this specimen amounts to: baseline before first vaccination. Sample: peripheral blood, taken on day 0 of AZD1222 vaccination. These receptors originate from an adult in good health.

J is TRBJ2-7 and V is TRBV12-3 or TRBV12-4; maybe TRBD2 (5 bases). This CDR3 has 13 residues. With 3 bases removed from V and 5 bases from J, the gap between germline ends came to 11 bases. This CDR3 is CASSFEASHEQYF. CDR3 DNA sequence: TGTGCCAGCAGTTTTGAGGCTAGCCACGAGCAGTACTTC.

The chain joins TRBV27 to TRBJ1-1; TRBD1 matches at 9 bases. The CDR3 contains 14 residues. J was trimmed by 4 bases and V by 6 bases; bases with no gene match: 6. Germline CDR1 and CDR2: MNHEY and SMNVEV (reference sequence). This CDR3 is CASRLLDRGTEAFF. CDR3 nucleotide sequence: TGTGCCAGCAGACTCCTGGACAGGGGCACTGAAGCTTTCTTT.

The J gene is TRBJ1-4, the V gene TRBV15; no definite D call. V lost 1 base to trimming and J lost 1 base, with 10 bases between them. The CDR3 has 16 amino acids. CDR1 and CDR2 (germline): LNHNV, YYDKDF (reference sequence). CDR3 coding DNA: TGTGCCACCAGCAGAGCGACTGCCCGAACTAATGAAAAACTGTTTTTT. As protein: CATSRATARTNEKLFF.

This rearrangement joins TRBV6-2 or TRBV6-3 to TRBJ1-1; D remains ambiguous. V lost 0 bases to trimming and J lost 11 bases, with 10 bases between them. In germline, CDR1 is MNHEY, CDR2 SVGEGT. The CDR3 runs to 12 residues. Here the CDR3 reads CASSYSGLWAFF. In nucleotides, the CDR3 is TGTGCCAGCAGTTACTCCGGATTATGGGCTTTCTTT.

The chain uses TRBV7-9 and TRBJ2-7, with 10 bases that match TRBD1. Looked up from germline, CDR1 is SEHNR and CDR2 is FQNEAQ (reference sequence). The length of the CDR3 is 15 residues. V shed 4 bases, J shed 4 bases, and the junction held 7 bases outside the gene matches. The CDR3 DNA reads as TGTGCCAGCAGCTCCGGGACAGGGGAATGGTACGAGCAGTACTTC. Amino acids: CASSSGTGEWYEQYF.

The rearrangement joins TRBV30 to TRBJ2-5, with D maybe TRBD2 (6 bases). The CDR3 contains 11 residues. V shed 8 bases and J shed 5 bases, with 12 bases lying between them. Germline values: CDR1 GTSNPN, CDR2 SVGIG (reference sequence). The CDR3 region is CAAAAGETQYF. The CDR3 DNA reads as TGTGCCGCAGCTGCGGGGGAGACCCAGTACTTC.

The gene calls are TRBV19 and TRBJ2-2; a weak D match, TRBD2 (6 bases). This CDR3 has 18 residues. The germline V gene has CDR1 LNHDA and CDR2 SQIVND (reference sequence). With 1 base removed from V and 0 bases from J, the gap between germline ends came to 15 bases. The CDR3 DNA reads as TGTGCCAGTAGTATAGCGAGAGAGACTAGGTCGAACACCGGGGAGCTGTTTTTT. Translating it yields CASSIARETRSNTGELFF. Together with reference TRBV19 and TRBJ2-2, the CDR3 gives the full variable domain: DGGITQSPKYLFRKEGQNVTLSCEQNLNHDAMYWYRQDPGQGLRLIYYSQIVNDFQKGDIAEGYSVSREKKESFPLTVTSAQKNPTAFYLCASSIARETRSNTGELFFGEGSRLTVL.

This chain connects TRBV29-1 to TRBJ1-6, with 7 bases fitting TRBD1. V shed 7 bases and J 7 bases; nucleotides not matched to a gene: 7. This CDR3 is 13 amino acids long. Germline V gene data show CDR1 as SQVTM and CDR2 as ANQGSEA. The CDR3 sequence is CSARGQWNSPLHF. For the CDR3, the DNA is TGCAGCGCGAGGGGACAGTGGAATTCACCCCTCCACTTT.

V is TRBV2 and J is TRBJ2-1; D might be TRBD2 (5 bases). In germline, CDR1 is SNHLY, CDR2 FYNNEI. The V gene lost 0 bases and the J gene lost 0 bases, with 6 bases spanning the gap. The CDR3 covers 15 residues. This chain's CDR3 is CASSEAGSSYNEQFF. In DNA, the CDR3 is TGTGCCAGCAGTGAAGCGGGGAGCTCCTACAATGAGCAGTTCTTC.

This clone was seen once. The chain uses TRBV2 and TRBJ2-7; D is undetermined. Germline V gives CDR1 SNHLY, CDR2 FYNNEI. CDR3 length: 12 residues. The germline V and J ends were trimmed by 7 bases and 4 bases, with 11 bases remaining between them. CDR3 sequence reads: CASNPQPYEQYF. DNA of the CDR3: TGTGCCAGCAATCCGCAGCCTTACGAGCAGTACTTC.